The 25 T cell receptor beta chains reported below all come from one sample, sequenced in a study of T cells in Graves' hyperthyroidism and ophthalmopathy (dated by TCRdb to about 2019). To prepare the library, multiplex PCR was applied. Sequencing was performed on an Illumina HiSeq 2000. The TCR beta CDR3 regions were amplified from the RNA transcripts. The TCR CDR3 was subjected to a first round of RT-PCR using the HTBI primer set and the Qiagen OneStep RT-PCR kit. TCRdb reanalyzed the raw reads on its own, using fastp at Q25 for trimming and MiXCR for clone calling, and kept in-frame beta chains. Every CDR3 protein is listed once, alongside the most common genes and DNA of its rows. The sample table shows about 640,000 distinct CDR3 sequences, and roughly 20% are seen once. Around a third of the sample rests with the top ten. Sequenced: blood. These receptors were obtained from a young man with Graves' ophthalmopathy.

The CDR3 nucleotides read TGCGCCAGCAGCTTGGGGGACGGGGAGCTGTTTTTT. Translated: CASSLGDGELFF. The V and J genes are TRBV5-1 and TRBJ2-2, with unresolved D. This CDR3 spans 12 amino acids. The V gene lost 0 bases and the J gene lost 7 bases, with 4 bases spanning the gap. Germline V gene sequence: CDR1 SGHRS, CDR2 YFSETQ.

This clonotype was observed a handful of times. The chain is built from TRBV7-8 and TRBJ2-7; TRBD2 is a possible D gene (6 bases). The V gene lost 2 bases and the J gene lost 1 base, with 9 bases spanning the gap. Germline CDR1 SGHVS, CDR2 FQNEAQ. This CDR3 spans 14 amino acids. CDR3 sequence: CASSLRDFSYEQYF. The DNA of the CDR3 is TGTGCCAGCAGCTTAAGGGACTTTTCCTACGAGCAGTACTTC. The variable domain in full, with the rest retrieved from reference TRBV7-8 and TRBJ2-7, is GAGVSQSPRYKVAKRGQDVALRCDPISGHVSLFWYQQALGQGPEFLTYFQNEAQLDKSGLPSDRFFAERPEGSVSTLKIQRTQQEDSAVYLCASSLRDFSYEQYFGPGTRLTVT.

This clonotype has more than one count but fewer than ten. The chain recombines TRBV29-1 with TRBJ2-6; D unclear. Germline CDR1 and CDR2: SQVTM and ANQGSEA. Trimming took 1 base from V and 7 from J, leaving 8 bases between them. This CDR3 region has 13 residues. CDR3 sequence (DNA): TGCAGCGTTGAAGCAGGACCAGCCAACGTCCTGACTTTC. Its translation: CSVEAGPANVLTF.

V is TRBV28 and J is TRBJ1-4, with 8 bases identical to TRBD1. The trim removed 4 bases at V and 6 bases at J, leaving 7 bases unmatched. This CDR3 is 15 amino acids long. In germline, CDR1 is MDHEN, CDR2 SYDVKM. For the CDR3, the DNA is TGTGCCAGCAGTTACCAGGGGGCGGGGGATGAAAAACTGTTTTTT. This encodes CASSYQGAGDEKLFF.

Regarding this clonotype: A read error may be the cause here, since a much bigger clone is one base away. In this CDR3 the conserved last residue, phenylalanine or tryptophan, is missing, so a read error is likely. The chain combines TRBV28 with TRBJ1-1; D possibly corresponds to TRBD1 (5 bases). Between the trimmed V and J ends, which lost 1 base and 4 bases, there was a span of 10 bases. The germline CDR1 and CDR2 sequences are MDHEN and SYDVKM. CDR3 length: 14 residues. The CDR3 sequence: CASSLLAGVTEAFS. The CDR3 DNA follows: TGTGCCAGCAGTTTATTAGCGGGGGTCACTGAAGCTTTCTCT.

The chain combines TRBV6-2 or TRBV6-3 with TRBJ2-3; a possible D gene is TRBD2 (6 bases). Germline CDR1 reads MNHEY; CDR2 reads SVGEGT. Deletions cut 8 bases from V and 0 bases from J, with 12 bases between. The CDR3 extends over 14 amino acids. The CDR3 coding sequence is TGTGCCAGCTTCCCCGGGACTAGCACAGATACGCAGTATTTT. Translating gives CASFPGTSTDTQYF.

The V and J genes are TRBV7-9 and TRBJ2-3, with D perhaps matching TRBD1 (6 bases). The CDR3 runs to 15 residues. The germline gives CDR1 SEHNR, CDR2 FQNEAQ (reference sequence). V lost 4 bases, J lost 0 bases, and 11 bases lay in between. CDR3 region: CASSSGTLSTDTQYF. In DNA, the CDR3 is TGTGCCAGCAGCTCGGGGACACTTAGCACAGATACGCAGTATTTT.

This clonotype turned up a few times. The rearrangement links TRBV25-1 to TRBJ1-3; maybe TRBD1 (5 bases). Trimming cost V 10 bases and J 1 base, with 14 bases left between them. Germline values: CDR1 MGHDK, CDR2 SYGVNS. The CDR3 spans 14 residues. The CDR3 DNA follows: TGTGCCACCGACGAAGGGGATTCTGGAAACACCATATATTTT. Residues: CATDEGDSGNTIYF. The variable domain in full, with the rest retrieved from reference TRBV25-1 and TRBJ1-3, is EADIYQTPRYLVIGTGKKITLECSQTMGHDKMYWYQQDPGMELHLIHYSYGVNSTEKGDLSSESTVSRIRTEHFPLTLESARPSHTSQYLCATDEGDSGNTIYFGEGSWLTVV.

The chain couples TRBV6-1 to TRBJ2-5; 8 bases are a match to TRBD1. Trimming at V came to 3 bases and at J to 5 bases, leaving 5 bases not matched to a gene. Germline V CDR1 and CDR2: MNHNS, SASEGT. This CDR3 has 14 residues. CDR3 bases: TGTGCCAGCAGTGAGGCAGGGGGCTGGGAGACCCAGTACTTC. Translating it yields CASSEAGGWETQYF.

This clonotype has more than one count but fewer than ten. A much larger clone is a single base away; this may be a read error. The chain links TRBV7-2 to TRBJ2-1, with TRBD1 as a possible D gene (6 bases). CDR1 is SGHTA and CDR2 is FQGNSA in the germline V gene. Trimming removed 4 bases at V and 7 bases at J, with 14 bases between. The CDR3 has 14 residues. This chain's CDR3 is CASSSSGHTNEQFF. In DNA, the CDR3 is TGTGCCAGCAGCTCCTCGGGACACACAAATGAGCAGTTCTTC.

This clonotype was seen only a few times. This sequence joins TRBV14 and TRBJ2-5; D might be TRBD1 (6 bases). Germline values: CDR1 SGHDN, CDR2 FVKESK. The CDR3 length is 17 residues. V gave up 1 base and J gave up 2 bases, with 17 bases separating them. CDR3 sequence: CASSQGGRTDFQETQYF. The CDR3 coding sequence is TGTGCCAGCAGCCAAGGAGGCAGGACAGACTTTCAAGAGACCCAGTACTTC.

This clonotype has a handful of counts. The germline gene is not matched at one end of the junction; a read error may be the cause. This chain links TRBV18 with TRBJ2-5, with 10 bases fitting TRBD2. This CDR3 has 18 residues. From germline, CDR1 is KGHSH and CDR2 LQKENI. This CDR3 reads CASPPLGTSGRAKETQYF. The CDR3 region has the DNA TGTGCCAGCCCACCCCTCGGGACGAGCGGGAGGGCAAAAGAGACCCAGTACTTC. Combining the CDR3 with reference TRBV18 and TRBJ2-5 gives the whole variable domain NAGVMQNPRHLVRRRGQEARLRCSPMKGHSHVYWYRQLPEEGLKFMVYLQKENIIDESGMPKERFSAEFPKEGPSILRIQQVVRGDSAAYFCASPPLGTSGRAKETQYFGPGTRLLVL.

This clonotype was seen ten or more times. The rearrangement links TRBV5-1 to TRBJ1-2; TRBD1 agrees at 12 bases. The CDR3 consists of 15 residues. Germline values: CDR1 SGHRS, CDR2 YFSETQ. V lost 4 bases and J lost 7; bases outside the gene matches: 8. Written as DNA, the CDR3 is TGCGCCAGCAGCCAGGAGGGACAGGGGGCTACTGGCTACACCTTC. Translated: CASSQEGQGATGYTF.

V and J are TRBV28 and TRBJ1-5, with 7 nucleotides matching TRBD1. Germline loops: CDR1 MDHEN, CDR2 SYDVKM. With V trimmed by 8 bases and J by 8 bases, 15 bases remained unmatched. The CDR3 length is 15 residues. In nucleotides, the CDR3 is TGTGCCAGCTGGCAGGACAGGTGGCCGGCGAAGCCCCAGCATTTT. Amino acid sequence: CASWQDRWPAKPQHF.

The CDR3 region is CASSVGGTLNEQFF. CDR3 coding DNA: TGTGCCAGCAGCGTAGGGGGAACCCTCAATGAGCAGTTCTTC. The chain carries TRBV9 and TRBJ2-1; no reliable D call. Trimming shortened V by 0 bases and J by 6 bases, and 10 bases separated the two germline ends. There are 14 residues in the CDR3. Germline CDR1 is SGDLS and CDR2 is YYNGEE.

This clonotype showed up many times. This chain links TRBV11-2 with TRBJ2-5; D is possibly TRBD2 (6 bases). CDR1 and CDR2 from the germline V gene are SGHAT and FQNNGV. The CDR3 covers 15 residues. The V gene lost 1 base and the J gene lost 3 bases, with 12 bases spanning the gap. The DNA for the CDR3 is TGTGCCAGCAGCTTAGGGGACGGGGGAAAAGAGACCCAGTACTTC. Residues: CASSLGDGGKETQYF.

Only a few counts were recorded for this clonotype. The rearrangement uses TRBV7-3 and TRBJ2-1, with TRBD2 identical over 7 bases. Germline CDR1 SGHTA, CDR2 FQGTGA. V lost 2 bases, J lost 8 bases, and 9 bases stayed unmatched. The CDR3 extends over 15 amino acids. The CDR3 DNA reads TGTGCCAGCAGCTTATCGGGCGGGAGCGTCGATGAGCAGTTCTTC. Translating it yields CASSLSGGSVDEQFF.

This chain joins TRBV11-2 and TRBJ1-3; D is possibly TRBD1 (5 bases). There are 14 residues in the CDR3. The germline V gene encodes CDR1 SGHAT and CDR2 FQNNGV. Trimming cost V 5 bases and J 1 base, with 9 bases left between them. CDR3 sequence reads: CASSEGTSGNTIYF. In DNA form, the CDR3 reads TGTGCCAGCAGCGAGGGGACGTCTGGAAACACCATATATTTT.

The rearrangement joins TRBV20-1 to TRBJ2-7, with D perhaps matching TRBD1 (6 bases). The length of the CDR3 is 12 residues. Trimming took 0 bases from V and 7 from J, leaving 10 bases between them. Germline loops: CDR1 DFQATT, CDR2 SNEGSKA (reference sequence). The CDR3 nucleotides are TGCAGTGCTAGAGATGAAACAGGGGAGCAGTACTTC. As protein: CSARDETGEQYF.

This clonotype has a handful of counts. V and J are TRBV20-1 and TRBJ2-3; possible D gene TRBD2, 6 bases. In germline, CDR1 is DFQATT, CDR2 SNEGSKA (reference sequence). CDR3 size: 14 residues. Trimming cost V 0 bases and J 1 base, with 8 bases left between them. The CDR3 sequence: CSARDWGGTDTQYF. The CDR3 DNA reads as TGCAGTGCTAGAGATTGGGGGGGCACAGATACGCAGTATTTT.

V gene TRBV5-1 combines with J gene TRBJ2-7, with 13 bases fitting TRBD2. Germline V gene sequence: CDR1 SGHRS, CDR2 YFSETQ. The V gene end was trimmed by 5 bases and the J gene end by 5 bases; junction bases not matched to a gene: 7. The CDR3 totals 15 residues. The CDR3 DNA reads as TGCGCCAGCAGGCGGGCACTAGCGGGAGGGAACGAGCAGTACTTC. It translates to CASRRALAGGNEQYF.

This clonotype was detected many times. The rearrangement links TRBV6-2 or TRBV6-3 to TRBJ2-5; TRBD1 aligns across 10 bases. The CDR3 is 15 residues long. V dropped 4 bases and J dropped 5; count of bases not matched to a gene: 7. CDR1 is MNHEY, CDR2 SVGEGT, per germline. CDR3 region: CASSSPGTGDETQYF. DNA of the CDR3: TGTGCCAGCAGTTCTCCCGGGACAGGGGACGAGACCCAGTACTTC.

The chain uses TRBV7-9 and TRBJ2-7, with TRBD1 identical over 8 bases. Per the germline V gene, CDR1 is SEHNR and CDR2 is FQNEAQ (reference sequence). The CDR3 runs to 16 residues. V lost 3 bases, J lost 1 base, and 8 bases stayed unmatched. The CDR3 region has the DNA TGTGCCAGCAGCTTTCTAGGACAGGGTTTTTCCTACGAGCAGTACTTC. Its protein product is CASSFLGQGFSYEQYF.

This clonotype was seen at least ten times. The rearrangement links TRBV20-1 to TRBJ1-1; 7 positions agree with TRBD1. Trimming at V came to 1 base and at J to 4 bases, leaving 6 bases not matched to a gene. The CDR3 totals 14 residues. CDR1 is DFQATT, CDR2 SNEGSKA, per germline (reference sequence). The CDR3 DNA sequence: TGCAGTGCTAGAGCATCCCCAGGGGGCACTGAAGCTTTCTTT. It specifies CSARASPGGTEAFF.

This clonotype was recorded many times. Here the CDR3 DNA reads TGTGCCAGCTCACCGAGATCGGGGGACACCGGGGAGCTGTTTTTT. Translated: CASSPRSGDTGELFF. The chain has TRBV18 and TRBJ2-2; D may be TRBD2 (6 bases). Germline V gives CDR1 KGHSH, CDR2 LQKENI. Trimming removed 3 bases at V and 3 bases at J, with 11 bases between. The CDR3 is made up of 15 amino acids.